The source of this T cell receptor beta chain is a study of human T cells and chemical hapten exposure. The CDR3 contains 13 residues. Trimming at V came to 7 bases and at J to 6 bases, leaving 5 bases not matched to a gene. This clonotype was counted at least ten times. TCRdb itself ran the RACE reads through MiXCR, one entry per CDR3 protein. The sample includes tens of thousands of distinct CDR3 sequences, approximately 11% seen only once; the top ten take 2.2%. The time point was: patch test 2, 6 weeks after DPC sensitization. Treatment here: therapeutic diphenylcyclopropenone sensitization with weekly scalp DPC.

Here the sequenced sample was whole blood, taken in connection with sensitization to the hapten diphenylcyclopropenone (DPC). The origin of this receptor is a man aged 35 to 55 with alopecia areata. Some clones in this sample may be carry-over from other donors' samples. The chain carries TRBV12-3 or TRBV12-4 and TRBJ2-3; 9 bases line up with TRBD2. CDR3 sequence: CASTLAGIDTQYF. CDR3 DNA sequence: TGTGCCAGCACGCTAGCGGGAATTGATACGCAGTATTTT.